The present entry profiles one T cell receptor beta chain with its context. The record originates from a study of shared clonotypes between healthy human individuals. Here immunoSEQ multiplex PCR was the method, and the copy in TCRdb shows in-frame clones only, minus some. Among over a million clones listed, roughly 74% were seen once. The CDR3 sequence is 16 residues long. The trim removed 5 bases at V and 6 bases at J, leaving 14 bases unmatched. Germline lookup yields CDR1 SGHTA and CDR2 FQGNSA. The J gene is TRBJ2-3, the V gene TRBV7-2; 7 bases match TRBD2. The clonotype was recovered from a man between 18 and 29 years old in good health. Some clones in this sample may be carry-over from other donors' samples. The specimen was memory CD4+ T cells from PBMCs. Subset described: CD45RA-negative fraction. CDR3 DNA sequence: TGTGCCAGCAGCCGACTTCGGACTAGTCGGGCGGATACGCAGTATTTT. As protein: CASSRLRTSRADTQYF.